Following are 9 T cell receptor beta chains from one sample sequenced in a study of blood T cell repertoires in COVID-19 (dated by TCRdb to about 2020). The protocol used for the library was the immunoSEQ multiplex PCR assay. Held by TCRdb, this immuneACCESS table contains in-frame sequences only and omits some clones. Under half of the omission traces to an unresolved V gene where checked; the cause of the rest is unknown. The sample records roughly 230,000 clones, around 87% of which are singletons. Under 2.5% of the sample lies in the top ten. Sequenced material: peripheral blood. These receptors were obtained from a woman aged 55 to 70 with COVID-19, enrolled during active disease.

The V and J genes are TRBV27 and TRBJ1-1; no reliable D call. Trimming stripped 3 bases from V and 5 bases from J, with 16 bases between. The CDR3 runs to 15 residues. Germline CDR1 reads MNHEY; CDR2 reads SMNVEV (reference sequence). CDR3 protein: CASSFKGPGGTEAFF. For the CDR3, the DNA is TGTGCCAGCAGTTTTAAAGGGCCTGGCGGGACTGAAGCTTTCTTT.

The chain combines TRBV6-2 or TRBV6-3 with TRBJ1-1; D not resolved. The CDR3 has 13 amino acids. V was shortened by 5 bases and J by 1 base, with 8 bases between the two germline ends. CDR1 is MNHEY and CDR2 is SVGEGT in the germline V gene. CDR3 sequence reads: CASSGLSNTEAFF. The CDR3 DNA sequence: TGTGCCAGCAGTGGACTTTCGAACACTGAAGCTTTCTTT.

This rearrangement joins TRBV4-3 to TRBJ2-5, with 7 bases that match TRBD1. V gave up 0 bases and J gave up 2 bases; unmatched junction bases: 3. Germline CDR1 is LGHNA and CDR2 is YSLEER. The CDR3 covers 15 residues. The CDR3 spells CASSQEPRGQETQYF. CDR3 bases: TGCGCCAGCAGCCAAGAACCCAGGGGGCAAGAGACCCAGTACTTC.

This chain connects TRBV5-1 to TRBJ1-2; TRBD1 might be the D (5 bases). The CDR3 runs 14 residues. CDR1 is SGHRS and CDR2 is YFSETQ in the germline V gene. V shed 4 bases and J shed 1 base, with 11 bases lying between them. The DNA for the CDR3 is TGCGCCAGCAGCATCATAGACAGTAACTATGGCTACACCTTC. Residues: CASSIIDSNYGYTF.

This chain links TRBV4-1 with TRBJ2-2, with D maybe TRBD1 (5 bases). The CDR3 is made up of 17 amino acids. V lost 4 bases, J lost 0 bases, and 15 bases lay in between. CDR1 and CDR2 (germline): MGHRA, YSYEKL. The CDR3 protein is CASSPHPATANTGELFF. CDR3 sequence (DNA): TGCGCCAGCAGCCCTCACCCCGCGACAGCGAACACCGGGGAGCTGTTTTTT.

This clone has a single count. J is TRBJ2-2 and V is TRBV5-4; tentative D call: TRBD2 (6 bases). V was cut by 4 bases and J by 5 bases, with 15 bases left in between. Germline V CDR1 and CDR2: SGHNT, YYREEE (reference sequence). This CDR3 has 15 residues. The CDR3 DNA follows: TGTGCCAGCAGCCGACTAGAGGCGAGTACCGGGGAGCTGTTTTTT. It translates to CASSRLEASTGELFF.

The chain uses TRBV20-1 and TRBJ1-3, with TRBD1 as a possible D gene (5 bases). The V gene's germline CDR1 is DFQATT and CDR2 SNEGSKA (reference sequence). The CDR3 loop spans 16 amino acids. V was pared by 3 bases and J by 4 bases, with 19 bases between. CDR3 DNA sequence: TGCAGTGCTAGTTACAGGAGGGGAGTGGGGGGAAACACCATATATTTT. It encodes CSASYRRGVGGNTIYF.

The V and J genes are TRBV5-1 and TRBJ1-1; no clear D. The CDR3 has 14 amino acids. Trimming left V 4 bases short and J 1 base short, with 11 bases between. Germline loops: CDR1 SGHRS, CDR2 YFSETQ. CDR3 residues: CASSVGGSNTEAFF. The DNA of the CDR3 is TGCGCCAGCAGCGTGGGAGGGTCGAACACTGAAGCTTTCTTT.

The chain combines TRBV6-6 with TRBJ1-2; D may be TRBD1 (6 bases). This CDR3 comprises 13 residues. The V end lost 7 bases, the J end lost 8 bases, and 17 bases lay between the germline ends. Germline CDR1 is MNHNY and CDR2 is SVGAGI (reference sequence). The CDR3: CASTTRGAGGYTF. The DNA of the CDR3 is TGTGCCAGCACCACGCGGGGGGCCGGGGGCTACACCTTC.